Presented here are 3 T cell receptor beta chains from one specimen sequenced in a study of blood T cell repertoires in COVID-19. Data came from immunoSEQ multiplex PCR; TCRdb stores just in-frame clones and leaves some out. This table holds some 300,000 clones, under 90% found once. The source material was PBMCs or T cells enriched from blood (not recorded which). The receptors here all came from a woman aged 45 to 65 who had been exposed to COVID-19.

This chain connects TRBV27 to TRBJ2-1; D might be TRBD2 (5 bases). This CDR3 has 17 residues. The V and J ends lost 0 bases and 0 bases respectively, with 12 bases between them. CDR1 is MNHEY, CDR2 SMNVEV, per germline (reference sequence). The CDR3 sequence: CASSLSRGRASYNEQFF. The CDR3 nucleotides read TGTGCCAGCAGTTTATCACGGGGTCGCGCCTCCTACAATGAGCAGTTCTTC.

This rearrangement joins TRBV18 to TRBJ1-1; a weak D match, TRBD1 (6 bases). This CDR3 has 17 amino acids. Germline CDR1 is KGHSH and CDR2 is LQKENI. The germline V and J ends were trimmed by 1 base and 0 bases, with 15 bases remaining between them. CDR3 bases: TGTGCCAGCTCACCACAAACAGGGAGGGAAGTGAACACTGAAGCTTTCTTT. Translation: CASSPQTGREVNTEAFF.

The gene calls are TRBV9 and TRBJ1-5, with TRBD1 identical over 9 bases. The CDR3 is 15 amino acids. Germline CDR1 is SGDLS and CDR2 is YYNGEE. Losses at the gene ends were 0 bases for V and 4 bases for J; bases not matched to a gene: 2. DNA of the CDR3: TGTGCCAGCAGCGTAGGAGGGACAGGGAATCAGCCCCAGCATTTT. Amino acids: CASSVGGTGNQPQHF.